The 4 T cell receptor beta chains given below trace back to one sample, sequenced in a study of blood T cell repertoires in COVID-19. TCRdb's copy holds only in-frame clones and misses some; the assay was immunoSEQ multiplex PCR. Here the sample spans 300,000 or so clones, nearly 90% being singletons. The sample comprised PBMCs or T cells enriched from blood (not recorded which). These receptors all come from a woman between 45 and 60 years old who had been exposed to COVID-19.

The V gene is TRBV11-2, the J gene TRBJ1-1; D is possibly TRBD1 (6 bases). Trimming cost V 6 bases and J 1 base, with 12 bases left between them. Germline CDR1 SGHAT, CDR2 FQNNGV. The CDR3 covers 14 residues. DNA for the CDR3: TGTGCCAGCAGTTTGACAGGAGGGAACACTGAAGCTTTCTTT. Translated: CASSLTGGNTEAFF.

This clone appeared a few times. The J gene is TRBJ2-7, the V gene TRBV19, with D perhaps TRBD1 (6 bases). The V end lost 6 bases, the J end lost 2 bases, and 20 bases lay between the germline ends. CDR1 and CDR2 (germline): LNHDA, SQIVND (reference sequence). This CDR3 has 16 amino acids. The CDR3 loop is CASSKKGDTSAYEQYF. The CDR3, as DNA: TGTGCCAGTAGCAAGAAAGGGGACACCTCGGCCTACGAGCAGTACTTC.

This sequence joins TRBV9 and TRBJ2-3, with 13 nucleotides matching TRBD2. CDR1 is SGDLS and CDR2 is YYNGEE in the germline V gene. This CDR3 spans 19 amino acids. Trimming cost V 0 bases and J 0 bases; bases outside gene matches: 7. CDR3: CASSVARTSGGRSTDTQYF. The CDR3 DNA follows: TGTGCCAGCAGCGTAGCTCGGACTAGCGGGGGCCGGAGCACAGATACGCAGTATTTT.

This chain uses TRBV30 with TRBJ1-5, with D perhaps TRBD1 (6 bases). Trimming shortened V by 0 bases and J by 9 bases, and 18 bases separated the two germline ends. Germline V gene sequence: CDR1 GTSNPN, CDR2 SVGIG (reference sequence). The length of the CDR3 is 15 residues. The CDR3 loop is CAWSVGGVGGWPQHF. The DNA of the CDR3 is TGTGCCTGGAGTGTAGGGGGGGTGGGCGGCTGGCCCCAGCATTTT.